The T cell receptor beta chain under discussion was sequenced for a study of human T cells and chemical hapten exposure. The wider study: DPC 0.01% went on the upper back by patch test, with reading at 6 days.

The CDR3 consists of 16 residues. V lost 1 base and J 1 base, leaving 12 bases between the germline ends. Germline CDR1 and CDR2: SGHTA and FQGNSA. TCRdb fed the RACE reads into MiXCR, producing one record per CDR3 protein. This table has tens of thousands of distinct CDR3 sequences, 10% appearing once. Time point here: patch test 1, 2 weeks after DPC sensitization. Stated treatment: therapeutic diphenylcyclopropenone sensitization with weekly scalp DPC. The starting material, unfractionated whole blood, was used for total RNA extraction. The TCR originated in a middle-aged man with alopecia areata. Some clones in this sample may be carry-over from other donors' samples. The V and J genes are TRBV7-2 and TRBJ2-3; weak D call: TRBD2 (7 bases). The sample here was whole blood, taken in connection with sensitization to the hapten diphenylcyclopropenone (DPC). CDR3 in amino acids: CASSLGGGRGTDTQYF. In DNA form, the CDR3 reads TGTGCCAGCAGCTTAGGGGGGGGCCGGGGCACAGATACGCAGTATTTT.